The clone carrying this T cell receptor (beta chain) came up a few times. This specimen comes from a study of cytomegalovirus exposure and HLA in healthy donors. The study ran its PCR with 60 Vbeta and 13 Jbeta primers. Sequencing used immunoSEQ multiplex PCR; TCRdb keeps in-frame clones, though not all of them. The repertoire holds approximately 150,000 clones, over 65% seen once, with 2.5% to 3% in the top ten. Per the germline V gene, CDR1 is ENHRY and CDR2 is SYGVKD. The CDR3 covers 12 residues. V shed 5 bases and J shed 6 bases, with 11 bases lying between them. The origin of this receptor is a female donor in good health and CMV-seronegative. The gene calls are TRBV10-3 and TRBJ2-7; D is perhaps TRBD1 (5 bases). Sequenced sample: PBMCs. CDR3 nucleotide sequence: TGTGCCATCAGTAATATACAGGCCGAGCAGTACTTC. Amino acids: CAISNIQAEQYF.